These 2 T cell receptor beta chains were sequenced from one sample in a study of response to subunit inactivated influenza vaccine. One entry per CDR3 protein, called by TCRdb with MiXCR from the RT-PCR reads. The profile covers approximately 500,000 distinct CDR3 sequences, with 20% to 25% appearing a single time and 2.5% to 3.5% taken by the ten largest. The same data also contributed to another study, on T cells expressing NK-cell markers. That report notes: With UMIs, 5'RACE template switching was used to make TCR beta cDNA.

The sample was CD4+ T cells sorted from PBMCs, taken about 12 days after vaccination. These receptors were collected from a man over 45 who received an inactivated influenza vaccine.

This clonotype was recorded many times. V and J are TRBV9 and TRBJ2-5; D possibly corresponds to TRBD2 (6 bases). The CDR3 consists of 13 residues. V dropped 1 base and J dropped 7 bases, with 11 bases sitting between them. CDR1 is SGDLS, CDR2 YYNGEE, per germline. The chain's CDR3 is CASSVRQEGTQYF. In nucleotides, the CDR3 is TGTGCCAGCAGCGTACGCCAGGAGGGGACCCAGTACTTC. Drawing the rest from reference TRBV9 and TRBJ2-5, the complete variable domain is DSGVTQTPKHLITATGQRVTLRCSPRSGDLSVYWYQQSLDQGLQFLIQYYNGEERAKGNILERFSAQQFPDLHSELNLSSLELGDSALYFCASSVRQEGTQYFGPGTRLLVL.

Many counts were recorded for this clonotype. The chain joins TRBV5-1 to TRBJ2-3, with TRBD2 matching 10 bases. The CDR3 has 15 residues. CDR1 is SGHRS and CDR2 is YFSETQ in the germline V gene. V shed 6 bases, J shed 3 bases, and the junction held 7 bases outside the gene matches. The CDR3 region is CASTTSGVRTDTQYF. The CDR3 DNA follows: TGCGCCAGCACTACTAGCGGGGTCAGAACAGATACGCAGTATTTT.